Many counts were recorded for the clone carrying this T cell receptor (beta chain). Its antigen is undetermined. These data belong to a study of T cell repertoires in cytomegalovirus infection. Study context: An indication of both CMV infection and matching HLA type came from public TCR beta signatures.

General study points: Carriers of CMV plus the relevant HLA were identified by cumulative public TCR beta family frequency. Dominant in the ex vivo response were TCR beta clonotypes restricted by HLA-C and specific for CMV.

TCRdb re-analysed the reads in MiXCR, keeping a single row per CDR3 protein. The sample lists about 260,000 distinct CDR3 sequences, roughly 9% occurring once. CDR3 length: 12 residues. Trimming shortened V by 9 bases and J by 5 bases, and 13 bases separated the two germline ends. Germline-derived CDR1 and CDR2 are SGHTA and FQGNSA. The rearrangement joins TRBV7-2 to TRBJ2-5, with D perhaps TRBD1 (6 bases). The TCR sequence derives from a human donor in good health (CMV status not recorded). Some clones in this sample may be carry-over from other donors' samples. Specimen: PBMCs. The CDR3 nucleotides are TGTGCCAGTCAGGGGCCCTTGGAGACCCAGTACTTC. This translates into CASQGPLETQYF.